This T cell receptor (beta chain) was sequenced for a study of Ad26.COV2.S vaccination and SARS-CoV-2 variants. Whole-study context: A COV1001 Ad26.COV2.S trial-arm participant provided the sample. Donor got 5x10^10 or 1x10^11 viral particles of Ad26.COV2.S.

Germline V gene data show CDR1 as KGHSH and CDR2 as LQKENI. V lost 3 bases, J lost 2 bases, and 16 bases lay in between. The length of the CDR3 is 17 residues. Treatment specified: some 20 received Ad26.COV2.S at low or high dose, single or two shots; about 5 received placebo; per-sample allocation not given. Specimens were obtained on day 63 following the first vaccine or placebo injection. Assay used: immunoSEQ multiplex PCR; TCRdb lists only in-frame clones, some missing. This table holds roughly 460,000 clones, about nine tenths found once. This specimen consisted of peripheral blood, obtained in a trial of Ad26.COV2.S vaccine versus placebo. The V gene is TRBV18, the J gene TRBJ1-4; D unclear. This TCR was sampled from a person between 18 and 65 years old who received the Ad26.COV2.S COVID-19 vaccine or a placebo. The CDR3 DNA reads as TGTGCCAGCTCACCGTCGAGGAGTCTTGCTACTAATGAAAAACTGTTTTTT. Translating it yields CASSPSRSLATNEKLFF.